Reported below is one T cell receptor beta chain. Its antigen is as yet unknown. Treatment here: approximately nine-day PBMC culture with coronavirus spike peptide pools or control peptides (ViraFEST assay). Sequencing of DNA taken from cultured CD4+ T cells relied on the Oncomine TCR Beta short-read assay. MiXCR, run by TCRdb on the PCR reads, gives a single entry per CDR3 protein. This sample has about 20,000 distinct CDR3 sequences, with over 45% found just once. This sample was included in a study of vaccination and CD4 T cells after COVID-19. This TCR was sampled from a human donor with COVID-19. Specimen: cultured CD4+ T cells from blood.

CDR3 DNA: TGTGCCAGCAGCGATAAACAGGGGTACACAGATACGCAGTATTTT. Residues: CASSDKQGYTDTQYF. The chain employs TRBV11-3 and TRBJ2-3; TRBD1 aligns across 7 bases. The CDR3 contains 15 residues. Germline trimming cut 5 bases from V and 2 bases from J; bases unmatched to any gene: 7. In germline, CDR1 is SGHNT, CDR2 YENEEA.